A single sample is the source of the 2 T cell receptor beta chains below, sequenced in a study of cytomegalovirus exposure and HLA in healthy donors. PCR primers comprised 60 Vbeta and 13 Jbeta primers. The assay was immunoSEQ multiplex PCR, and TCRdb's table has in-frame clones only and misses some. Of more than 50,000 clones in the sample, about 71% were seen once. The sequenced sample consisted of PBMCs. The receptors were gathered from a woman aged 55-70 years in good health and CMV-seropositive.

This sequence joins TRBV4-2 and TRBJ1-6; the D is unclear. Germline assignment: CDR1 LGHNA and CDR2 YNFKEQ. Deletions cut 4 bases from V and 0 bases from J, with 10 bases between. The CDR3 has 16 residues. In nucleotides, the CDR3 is TGTGCCAGCAGCCCACAAAGGAGCTCCTATAATTCACCCCTCCACTTT. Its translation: CASSPQRSSYNSPLHF.

CDR3 in DNA: TGTGCCAGCTCACCAAGACAGCAAGAGACCCAGTACTTC. This gives the protein CASSPRQQETQYF. The V call is TRBV18, the J call TRBJ2-5; possibly TRBD1 for D (5 bases). From germline, CDR1 is KGHSH and CDR2 LQKENI. This CDR3 is built from 13 residues. V lost 2 bases and J 2 bases, leaving 6 bases between the germline ends.